This TCR beta chain originates from a study of naive and memory T cell subsets. This sample's treatment: skin biopsy from PPD injection site in Mantoux-positive individual. A UMI-containing oligonucleotide was joined by 3' ligation to the TCR cDNA template. Germline V gene lookup returns CDR1 LGHNT and CDR2 FRNRAP. V was clipped by 1 base and J by 1 base, with 10 bases between them. This CDR3 is built from 15 residues. The SP2 primer and nested alpha and beta constant region primers amplified ligated cDNA in four rounds. A single record per CDR3 protein comes from TCRdb applying MiXCR to the UMI-ligation and nested PCR reads. Of tens of thousands of distinct CDR3 sequences listed, approximately 6.5% are singletons. This clonotype was recorded many times.

The sample here was skin, taken from a tuberculin skin test site. The TCR was taken from an adult in good health. V is TRBV12-5 and J is TRBJ1-1; D is unclear. Here the CDR3 DNA reads TGTGCTAGTGGTTTGGGACTATCCTCGAACACTGAAGCTTTCTTT. Amino acids: CASGLGLSSNTEAFF.